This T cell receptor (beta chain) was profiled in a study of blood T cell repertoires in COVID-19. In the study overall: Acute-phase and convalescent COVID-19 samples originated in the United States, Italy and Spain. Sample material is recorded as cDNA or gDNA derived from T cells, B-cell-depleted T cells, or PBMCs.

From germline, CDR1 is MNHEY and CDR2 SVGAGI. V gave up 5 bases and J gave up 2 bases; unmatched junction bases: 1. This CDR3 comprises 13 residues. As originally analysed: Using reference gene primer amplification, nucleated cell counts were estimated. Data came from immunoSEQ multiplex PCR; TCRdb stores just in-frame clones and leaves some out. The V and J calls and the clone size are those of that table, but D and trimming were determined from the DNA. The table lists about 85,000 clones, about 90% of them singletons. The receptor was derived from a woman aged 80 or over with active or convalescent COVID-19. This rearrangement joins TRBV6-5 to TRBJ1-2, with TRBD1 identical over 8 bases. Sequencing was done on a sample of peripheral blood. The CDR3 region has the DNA TGTGCCAGCAGTAGGGACAGGAACTATGGCTACACCTTC. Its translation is CASSRDRNYGYTF.